These T cell receptor beta chains were read from a single sample in a study of cytomegalovirus exposure and HLA in healthy donors. Some clones are missing from TCRdb's copy, which holds only in-frame ones; the method was immunoSEQ multiplex PCR. Altogether 70,000 to 90,000 clones are present, about four fifths being singletons, with the ten largest covering roughly 4.2%. The specimen sequenced was PBMCs. Receptors originate from a man between 60 and 75 years old in good health and CMV-seronegative. Both conserved end residues are part of each CDR3. A D gene is named only where the DNA matches it firmly. Clone size is stated in some rows and not others, as once, few, many or a class when expanded.

v_call	j_call	clone_size	d_call	cdr3_aa	cdr3_nt
TRBV7-9	TRBJ2-5	-	-	CASSPLGGGPRETQYF	TGTGCCAGCAGCCCCTTAGGGGGGGGGCCGCGAGAGACCCAGTACTTC
TRBV7-9	TRBJ2-3	few	-	CASTQRTEGRQDTQYF	TGTGCCAGCACCCAGAGAACTGAGGGTAGGCAAGATACGCAGTATTTT
TRBV7-3	TRBJ2-1	-	TRBD1	CASSLGVQGVNEQFF	TGTGCCAGCAGCCTCGGGGTGCAGGGGGTGAATGAGCAGTTCTTC
TRBV28	TRBJ2-5	-	TRBD2	CASSLRAGVDQETQYF	TGTGCCAGCAGTTTACGGGCGGGGGTGGACCAAGAGACCCAGTACTTC
TRBV7-2	TRBJ1-1	-	-	CASSLFRDTEAFF	TGTGCCAGCAGCTTATTCAGGGACACTGAAGCTTTCTTT
TRBV9	TRBJ2-3	-	-	CASTGAGTDTQYF	TGTGCCAGCACAGGGGCTGGCACAGATACGCAGTATTTT
TRBV30	TRBJ1-2	-	TRBD1	CAEDRGYGYTF	TGTGCCGAGGACAGGGGATATGGCTACACCTTC
TRBV7-8	TRBJ2-3	-	TRBD1	CASSPSGQGVDTQYF	TGTGCCAGCAGCCCCTCGGGACAGGGTGTGGATACGCAGTATTTT
TRBV6-5	TRBJ1-4	few	-	CASSYDRTTNEKLFF	TGTGCCAGCAGTTACGACAGAACAACTAATGAAAAACTGTTTTTT
TRBV27	TRBJ1-1	-	-	CASSRGGSNTEAFF	TGTGCCAGCAGCCGGGGGGGGTCGAACACTGAAGCTTTCTTT
TRBV6-1	TRBJ2-2	-	TRBD1	CASSRTGAPEELFF	TGTGCCAGCAGCCGGACAGGGGCTCCTGAGGAGCTGTTTTTT
TRBV6-1	TRBJ2-3	-	-	CASSDEARGWDTQYF	TGTGCCAGCAGTGATGAAGCTAGGGGATGGGATACGCAGTATTTT
TRBV28	TRBJ2-7	-	TRBD2	CASRGGVGTYEQYF	TGTGCCAGCAGGGGAGGGGTTGGAACCTACGAGCAGTACTTC
TRBV7-2	TRBJ2-1	once	-	CASGYNEQFF	TGTGCCTCCGGCTACAATGAGCAGTTCTTC
TRBV7-9	TRBJ1-1	-	-	CASSSPTEDTEAFF	TGTGCCAGCAGCTCCCCTACCGAGGACACTGAAGCTTTCTTT
TRBV14	TRBJ2-1	-	TRBD2	CASSRAGGAWNEQFF	TGTGCCAGCAGCCGGGCGGGGGGGGCCTGGAATGAGCAGTTCTTC
TRBV27	TRBJ1-5	-	TRBD1	CASSPRDRTRQPQHF	TGTGCCAGCAGTCCCCGGGACAGGACGAGGCAGCCCCAGCATTTT
TRBV5-1	TRBJ2-1	-	TRBD2	CASSERTSGGANEQFF	TGCGCCAGCAGCGAAAGGACTAGCGGGGGGGCCAATGAGCAGTTCTTC
TRBV10-2	TRBJ1-6	few	TRBD1	CASSGTGDRSPLHF	TGCGCCAGCAGTGGGACAGGGGATAGGTCACCCCTCCACTTT
TRBV14	TRBJ1-2	once	-	CASSQGIGVGGYTF	TGTGCCAGCAGCCAAGGAATAGGGGTCGGCGGCTACACCTTC
TRBV6-5	TRBJ1-2	-	-	CASSRSRDTNYGYTF	TGTGCCAGCAGTCGTAGCCGGGATACTAACTATGGCTACACCTTC
TRBV6-5	TRBJ1-1	-	TRBD1	CASSWKTGINTEAFF	TGTGCCAGCAGTTGGAAGACAGGGATAAACACTGAAGCTTTCTTT
TRBV2	TRBJ2-3	-	TRBD2	CASRRLAGSFTDTQYF	TGTGCCAGCAGGCGACTAGCGGGGAGCTTCACAGATACGCAGTATTTT
TRBV6-1	TRBJ1-1	few	-	CASRQEQAFF	TGTGCCAGCAGACAGGAACAAGCTTTCTTT
TRBV6-5	TRBJ1-2	once	TRBD1	CASSLGTGYRSSYTF	TGTGCCAGCAGCCTTGGGACAGGCTACAGGAGTAGCTACACCTTC
TRBV6-1	TRBJ2-1	-	TRBD2	CASSEASGGANEQFF	TGTGCCAGCAGTGAAGCTAGCGGGGGGGCCAATGAGCAGTTCTTC
TRBV4-1	TRBJ2-3	-	TRBD2	CASSKGLAGGLSTDTQYF	TGCGCCAGCAGCAAAGGACTAGCGGGGGGTCTGAGCACAGATACGCAGTATTTT
TRBV7-8	TRBJ2-2	-	-	CASSGRGRDPNTGELFF	TGTGCCAGCAGCGGCAGGGGAAGGGATCCCAACACCGGGGAGCTGTTTTTT
TRBV9	TRBJ1-3	-	-	CASSLGGGKGVSGNTIYF	TGTGCCAGCAGTCTAGGAGGTGGGAAGGGAGTTTCTGGAAACACCATATATTTT
TRBV7-2	TRBJ1-1	-	-	CASSFGALNTGTEAFF	TGTGCCAGCAGCTTTGGGGCCCTTAATACTGGCACTGAAGCTTTCTTT
TRBV19	TRBJ2-7	-	TRBD2	CASSIARGVSYEQYF	TGTGCCAGTAGTATAGCTCGGGGGGTCTCCTACGAGCAGTACTTC
TRBV5-6	TRBJ1-3	few	-	CASSWRDRGSGNTIYF	TGTGCCAGCAGCTGGCGGGACCGCGGCTCTGGAAACACCATATATTTT
TRBV27	TRBJ2-7	-	TRBD1	CASSLSRTGGSEQYF	TGTGCCAGCAGTTTATCCAGGACAGGCGGCTCCGAGCAGTACTTC
TRBV21-1	TRBJ1-6	-	-	CASSIGREGSASPLHF	TGTGCCAGCAGCATCGGCAGGGAGGGTAGTGCTTCACCCCTCCACTTT
TRBV5-3	TRBJ2-6	few	-	CARRLSRVLSSSGANVLTF	TGTGCCAGAAGGCTATCCAGGGTGCTATCTAGCTCTGGGGCCAACGTCCTGACTTTC
TRBV5-6	TRBJ2-7	few	TRBD1	CASSLSAGGYEQYF	TGTGCCAGCAGCTTGTCTGCAGGGGGCTACGAGCAGTACTTC